These 18 T cell receptor beta chains originate from one sample sequenced in a study of beta chain features in type 1 diabetes. Isolated RNA was reverse transcribed in full, so expressed TCRB transcripts were sequenced. The table came from immunoSEQ multiplex PCR; TCRdb's copy has only in-frame clones and leaves some out. The sample includes some 900,000 clones, roughly 15% seen only once; the top ten take 0.02% to 0.03%. The sequencing sample was made of naive CD4+ T cells from blood. The receptors were sampled from a woman between 18 and 30 years old in good health.

The CDR3 nucleotides are TGCAGTGCTAGTTTGGGGTCTGAAGCTTTCTTT. Translated: CSASLGSEAFF. V gene TRBV20-1 combines with J gene TRBJ1-1; D gene ambiguous. Germline CDR1 and CDR2: DFQATT and SNEGSKA (reference sequence). V lost 3 bases to trimming and J lost 6 bases, with 8 bases between them. The CDR3 is made up of 11 amino acids.

V is TRBV5-4 and J is TRBJ2-7, with D possibly being TRBD1 (6 bases). Germline loops: CDR1 SGHNT, CDR2 YYREEE (reference sequence). V shed 4 bases and J shed 3 bases, with 14 bases lying between them. The CDR3 totals 14 residues. CDR3 nucleotide sequence: TGTGCCAGCAGCCCCCAAGGACAGCGCTACGAGCAGTACTTC. Translation: CASSPQGQRYEQYF. Combining the CDR3 with reference TRBV5-4 and TRBJ2-7 gives the whole variable domain ETGVTQSPTHLIKTRGQQVTLRCSSQSGHNTVSWYQQALGQGPQFIFQYYREEENGRGNFPPRFSGLQFPNYSSELNVNALELDDSALYLCASSPQGQRYEQYFGPGTRLTVT.

In this sample, this clone turned up a few times. For the CDR3, the DNA is TGTGCCAGTAGTGGACCGGTGGTGCTGAACACTGAAGCTTTCTTT. As protein: CASSGPVVLNTEAFF. The chain couples TRBV19 to TRBJ1-1; D gene ambiguous. V was pared by 5 bases and J by 0 bases, with 13 bases between. The germline V gene has CDR1 LNHDA and CDR2 SQIVND (reference sequence). This CDR3 is built from 15 residues.

The rearrangement joins TRBV18 to TRBJ2-7, with TRBD1 matching over 8 bases. The germline V gene encodes CDR1 KGHSH and CDR2 LQKENI. The CDR3 consists of 15 residues. The trim removed 2 bases at V and 3 bases at J, leaving 6 bases unmatched. CDR3 region: CASSPLTGALYEQYF. In nucleotides, the CDR3 is TGTGCCAGCTCACCATTGACAGGGGCTCTCTACGAGCAGTACTTC.

This chain uses TRBV10-3 with TRBJ2-3, with 10 bases that match TRBD1. V dropped 10 bases and J dropped 1; count of bases not matched to a gene: 14. This CDR3 spans 17 amino acids. CDR1 and CDR2 from the germline V gene are ENHRY and SYGVKD. Here the CDR3 DNA reads TGTGCCACCCAACCGAGGTGGGACAGGGGTGGCACAGATACGCAGTATTTT. It specifies CATQPRWDRGGTDTQYF.

The chain links TRBV19 to TRBJ1-5, with 7 bases matching TRBD1. V was clipped by 6 bases and J by 0 bases; unmatched bases: 8. The length of the CDR3 is 16 residues. CDR1 is LNHDA and CDR2 is SQIVND in the germline V gene (reference sequence). The CDR3 loop reads CASSNLQGHSNQPQHF. The CDR3, as DNA: TGTGCCAGTAGCAATTTACAGGGGCATAGCAATCAGCCCCAGCATTTT.

This chain links TRBV28 with TRBJ2-7, with no clear D. Germline CDR1 is MDHEN and CDR2 is SYDVKM. The CDR3 covers 14 residues. V was cut by 6 bases and J by 2 bases, with 14 bases left in between. CDR3 sequence: CASRSNRTPYEQYF. The DNA for the CDR3 is TGTGCCAGCAGATCGAACAGAACACCCTACGAGCAGTACTTC.

In this sample, this clone turned up a few times. This rearrangement joins TRBV28 to TRBJ2-1; the D is unclear. Germline values: CDR1 MDHEN, CDR2 SYDVKM. Trimming took off 7 bases at V and 13 bases at J, with 17 bases between the two ends. This CDR3 spans 12 amino acids. The CDR3, as DNA: TGTGCCAGCAATTATTCCTGGGATCCCCAGTTCTTC. Its protein product is CASNYSWDPQFF.

The chain employs TRBV18 and TRBJ2-4; no definite D call. This CDR3 contains 16 residues. Germline CDR1 is KGHSH and CDR2 is LQKENI. Trimming removed 0 bases from V and 6 bases from J, with 15 bases in between. CDR3 sequence: CASSPPIFGPTNIQYF. DNA for the CDR3: TGTGCCAGCTCACCACCGATCTTCGGACCTACAAACATTCAGTACTTC.

The chain has TRBV11-2 and TRBJ2-1; D possibly corresponds to TRBD2 (6 bases). CDR1 SGHAT and CDR2 FQNNGV come from the germline V gene. This CDR3 comprises 13 residues. V gave up 5 bases and J gave up 10 bases, with 15 bases separating them. The CDR3 loop is CASSLTYLAEQFF. The CDR3 DNA is TGTGCCAGCAGCCTAACATACCTAGCGGAGCAGTTCTTC.

This clone turned up a few times. The chain joins TRBV19 to TRBJ1-5; no reliable D call. The CDR3 extends over 14 amino acids. Trimming took off 5 bases at V and 9 bases at J, with 17 bases between the two ends. Per germline, CDR1 LNHDA and CDR2 SQIVND (reference sequence). Here the CDR3 reads CASSGGRGITPQHF. The CDR3 nucleotides read TGTGCCAGTAGTGGAGGGCGGGGAATCACGCCCCAGCATTTT. Drawing the rest from reference TRBV19 and TRBJ1-5, the complete variable domain is DGGITQSPKYLFRKEGQNVTLSCEQNLNHDAMYWYRQDPGQGLRLIYYSQIVNDFQKGDIAEGYSVSREKKESFPLTVTSAQKNPTAFYLCASSGGRGITPQHFGDGTRLSIL.

V and J are TRBV6-6 and TRBJ2-7; 11 nucleotides align to TRBD2. CDR3 size: 15 residues. The junction had 9 bases not matched to a gene; V was cut back by 8 bases and J by 3 bases. The germline CDR1 and CDR2 sequences are MNHNY and SVGAGI (reference sequence). The CDR3: CASYETSGGVYEQYF. Here the CDR3 DNA reads TGTGCCAGCTATGAAACTAGCGGGGGCGTCTACGAGCAGTACTTC.

This clone appeared a few times. The rearrangement joins TRBV6-1 to TRBJ2-7, with D possibly being TRBD2 (6 bases). The V end was cut by 6 bases, the J end by 2 bases, with 17 bases between. Germline CDR1 and CDR2: MNHNS and SASEGT. CDR3 length equals 15 residues. The CDR3 nucleotides are TGTGCCAGCAGCGACCACGGAGGGATGCCCTACGAGCAGTACTTC. Translated: CASSDHGGMPYEQYF.

This clone was observed a few times. No DNA is shown, since the ends of the CDR3 on it are uncertain; the CDR3 is the one TCRdb lists. The chain has TRBV6-6 and TRBJ2-1; the D call TRBD1 from the table was never checked on the DNA. CDR1 MNHNY and CDR2 SVGAGI come from the germline V gene (reference sequence). The CDR3 is 15 residues long, ends included. CDR3 loop: CASTLGTNRDNEQFF.

Of note for this clone: A far larger clone is off by one base, so a read error is likely. This rearrangement joins TRBV13 to TRBJ1-1; D uncertain. Germline assignment: CDR1 PRHDT and CDR2 FYEKMQ (reference sequence). CDR3 length: 13 amino acids. The germline V and J ends were trimmed by 1 base and 1 base, with 4 bases remaining between them. This chain's CDR3 is CASSLDRNTEAFF. CDR3 nucleotides: TGTGCCAGCAGCTTAGACCGGAACACTGAAGCTTTCTTT.

This sequence joins TRBV7-2 and TRBJ2-2; 7 nucleotides match TRBD1. This CDR3 comprises 15 residues. With 2 bases clipped from V and 7 bases from J, the junction kept 7 bases outside the gene matches. Germline CDR1 SGHTA, CDR2 FQGNSA. The DNA of the CDR3 is TGTGCCAGCAGCTTATTTAGGGGGCGTAACGGGGAGCTGTTTTTT. It encodes CASSLFRGRNGELFF.

The genes are TRBV27 and TRBJ2-7, with 8 bases lining up with TRBD1. Germline CDR1 MNHEY, CDR2 SMNVEV (reference sequence). The ends lost 3 bases at V and 4 bases at J; junction bases unmatched: 8. The CDR3 is made up of 15 amino acids. CDR3 in DNA: TGTGCCAGCAGTTTCGGATCAGGGGGCCGATACGAGCAGTACTTC. This encodes CASSFGSGGRYEQYF.

This rearrangement joins TRBV5-1 to TRBJ2-7; 8 bases are a match to TRBD1. CDR3 length: 15 residues. V shed 3 bases and J 0 bases; nucleotides not matched to a gene: 5. Germline lookup yields CDR1 SGHRS and CDR2 YFSETQ. The CDR3 region has the DNA TGCGCCAGCAGCTCCGGACAGGGACGCTCCTACGAGCAGTACTTC. Translating it yields CASSSGQGRSYEQYF.